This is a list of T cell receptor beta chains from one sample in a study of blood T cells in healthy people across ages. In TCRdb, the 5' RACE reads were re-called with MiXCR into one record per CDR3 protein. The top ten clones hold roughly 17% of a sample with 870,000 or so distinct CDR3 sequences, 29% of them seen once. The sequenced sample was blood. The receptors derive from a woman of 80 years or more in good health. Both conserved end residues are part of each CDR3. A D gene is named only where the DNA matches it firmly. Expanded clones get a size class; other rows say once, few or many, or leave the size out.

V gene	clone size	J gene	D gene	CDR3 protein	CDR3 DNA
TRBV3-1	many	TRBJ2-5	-	CASSRSGWAETQYF	TGTGCCAGCAGCAGGAGCGGCTGGGCGGAGACCCAGTACTTC
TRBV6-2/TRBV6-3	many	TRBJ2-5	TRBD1	CASSYDLRTGGGQETQYF	TGTGCCAGCAGTTACGACCTACGGACAGGGGGCGGCCAAGAGACCCAGTACTTC
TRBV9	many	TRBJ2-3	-	CASSTRGATQYF	TGTGCCAGCAGCACCCGGGGGGCTACGCAGTATTTT
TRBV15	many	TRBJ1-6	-	CATSRDPSNSPLHF	TGTGCCACCAGCAGAGATCCGAGTAATTCACCCCTCCACTTT
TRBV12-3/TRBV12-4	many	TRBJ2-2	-	CASSSDSLGTGELFF	TGTGCCAGCAGTTCCGACAGTTTGGGCACCGGGGAGCTGTTTTTT
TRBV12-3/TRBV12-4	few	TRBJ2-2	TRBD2	CASSSTSGPIGELFF	TGTGCCAGCAGTTCGACTAGCGGACCTATCGGGGAGCTGTTTTTT
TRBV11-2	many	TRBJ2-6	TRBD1	CASSTRQGFSGANVLTF	TGTGCCAGCAGCACCCGACAGGGCTTCTCTGGGGCCAACGTCCTGACTTTC
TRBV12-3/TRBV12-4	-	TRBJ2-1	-	CASSPLGAGEQFF	TGTGCCAGCAGTCCTTTAGGGGCGGGTGAGCAGTTCTTC
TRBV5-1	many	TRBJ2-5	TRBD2	CASAPRTSGQETQYF	TGCGCCAGCGCCCCGAGGACTAGCGGCCAAGAGACCCAGTACTTC
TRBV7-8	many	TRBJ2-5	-	CASSLAPGSKETQYF	TGTGCCAGCAGCTTAGCCCCGGGGTCTAAAGAGACCCAGTACTTC
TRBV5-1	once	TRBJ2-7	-	CVSSKGGQLYYERYF	TGCGTCAGCAGCAAGGGGGGACAGCTTTACTACGAGCGGTACTTC
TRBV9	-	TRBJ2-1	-	CASSVGGRTTYNEQFF	TGTGCCAGCAGCGTAGGAGGGAGGACGACCTACAATGAGCAGTTCTTC
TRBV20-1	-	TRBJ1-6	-	CSARGGFSYNSPLHF	TGCAGTGCCCGAGGGGGTTTCTCCTATAATTCACCCCTCCACTTT
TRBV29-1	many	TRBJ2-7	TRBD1	CSVRDRGRGEQYF	TGCAGCGTCCGGGACAGGGGGCGCGGGGAGCAGTACTTC
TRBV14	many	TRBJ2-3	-	CASSQDGGPSTDTQYF	TGTGCCAGCAGCCAAGATGGCGGACCTAGCACAGATACGCAGTATTTT
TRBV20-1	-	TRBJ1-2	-	CSARRSGGTGCTF	TGCAGTGCTAGACGGAGTGGCGGGACTGGCTGCACCTTC
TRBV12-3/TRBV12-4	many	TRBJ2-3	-	CASSSPTGGTDTQYF	TGTGCCAGCAGCTCCCCCACGGGGGGCACAGATACGCAGTATTTT
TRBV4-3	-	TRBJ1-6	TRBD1	CASSPRGQGSNSPLHF	TGCGCCAGCAGCCCGAGAGGACAGGGAAGCAATTCACCCCTCCACTTT
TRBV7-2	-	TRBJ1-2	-	CASTRKGGNYGYTF	TGTGCCAGCACCCGTAAGGGCGGGAACTATGGCTACACCTTC
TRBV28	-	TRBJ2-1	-	CASSWSRGGYNEQFF	TGTGCCAGCAGTTGGAGCAGGGGAGGCTACAATGAGCAGTTCTTC
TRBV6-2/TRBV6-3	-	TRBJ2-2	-	CASSYSSRELFF	TGTGCCAGCAGTTACAGTTCGAGGGAGCTGTTTTTT
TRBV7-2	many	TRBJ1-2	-	CASSLALGGTYGYTF	TGTGCCAGCAGCTTAGCATTGGGGGGCACTTATGGCTACACCTTC
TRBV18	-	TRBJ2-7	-	CASSPPGTPFYEQYF	TGTGCCAGCTCACCACCCGGGACACCATTCTACGAGCAGTACTTC
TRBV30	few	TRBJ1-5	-	CAWSSNSAGQPQHF	TGTGCCTGGAGTTCCAACTCTGCTGGGCAGCCCCAGCATTTT
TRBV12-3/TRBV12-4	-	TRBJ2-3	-	CASSLYSSSTDTQYF	TGTGCCAGCAGTTTATACAGCTCTAGCACAGATACGCAGTATTTT
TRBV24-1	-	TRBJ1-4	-	CATSDPRTANEKLFF	TGTGCCACCAGTGATCCGAGGACAGCGAATGAAAAACTGTTTTTT
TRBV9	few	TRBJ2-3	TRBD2	CASSVAGGLGDTQYF	TGTGCCAGCAGCGTAGCGGGGGGGCTCGGGGATACGCAGTATTTT
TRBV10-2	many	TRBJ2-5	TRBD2	CASSWSSGGRLETQYF	TGCGCCAGCAGTTGGTCTAGCGGGGGAAGATTAGAGACCCAGTACTTC
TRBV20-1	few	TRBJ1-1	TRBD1	CSAALQGAKAFF	TGCAGTGCTGCCTTACAGGGGGCAAAAGCTTTCTTT
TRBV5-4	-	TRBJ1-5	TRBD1	CASSLWTGLGNQPQHF	TGTGCCAGCAGCTTGTGGACAGGGCTAGGTAATCAGCCCCAGCATTTT
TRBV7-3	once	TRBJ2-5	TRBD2	CASSLAGGLGETQYF	TGTGCCAGCAGCTTAGCGGGAGGGCTAGGTGAGACCCAGTACTTC
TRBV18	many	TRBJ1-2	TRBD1	CASSPDRGWGYTF	TGTGCCAGCTCACCCGACAGGGGCTGGGGCTACACCTTC
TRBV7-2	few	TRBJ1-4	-	CASSPWANEKLFF	TGTGCCAGCAGCCCGTGGGCAAATGAAAAACTGTTTTTT
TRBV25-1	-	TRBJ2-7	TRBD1	CASSDAGQGAETRYF	TGTGCCAGCAGCGATGCGGGACAGGGGGCTGAGACCCGGTACTTC
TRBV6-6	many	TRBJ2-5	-	CASRLRETQYF	TGTGCCAGCAGGTTACGGGAGACCCAGTACTTC
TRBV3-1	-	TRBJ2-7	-	CASSLSGKGGEQYF	TGTGCCAGCAGCCTTAGTGGTAAGGGGGGCGAGCAGTACTTC
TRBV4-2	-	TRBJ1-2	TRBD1	CASRAGQGNYGYTF	TGTGCCAGCAGGGCGGGACAGGGTAACTATGGCTACACCTTC